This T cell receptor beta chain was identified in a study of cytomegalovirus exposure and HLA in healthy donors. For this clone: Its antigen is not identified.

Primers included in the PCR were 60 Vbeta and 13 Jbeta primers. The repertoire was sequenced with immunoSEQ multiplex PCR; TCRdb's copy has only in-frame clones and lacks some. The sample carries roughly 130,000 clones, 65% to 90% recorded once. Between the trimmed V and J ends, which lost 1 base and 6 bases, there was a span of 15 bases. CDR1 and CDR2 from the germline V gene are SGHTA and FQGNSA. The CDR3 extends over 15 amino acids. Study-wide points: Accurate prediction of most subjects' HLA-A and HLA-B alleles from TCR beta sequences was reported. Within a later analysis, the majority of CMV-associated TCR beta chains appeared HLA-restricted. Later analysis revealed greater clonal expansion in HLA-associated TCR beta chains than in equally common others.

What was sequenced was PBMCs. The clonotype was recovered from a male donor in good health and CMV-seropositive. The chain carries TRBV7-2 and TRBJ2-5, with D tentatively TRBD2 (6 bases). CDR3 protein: CASSLVSAGPQTQYF. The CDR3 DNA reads TGTGCCAGCAGCTTAGTTTCGGCGGGACCTCAGACCCAGTACTTC.